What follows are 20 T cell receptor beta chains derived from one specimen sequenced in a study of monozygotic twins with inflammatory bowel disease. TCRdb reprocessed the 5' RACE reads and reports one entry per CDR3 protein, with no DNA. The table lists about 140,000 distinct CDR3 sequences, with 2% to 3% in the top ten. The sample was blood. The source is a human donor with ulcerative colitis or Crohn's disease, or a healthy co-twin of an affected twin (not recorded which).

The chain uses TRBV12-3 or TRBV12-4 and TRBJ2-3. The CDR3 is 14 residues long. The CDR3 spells CASSFVWATDTQYF.

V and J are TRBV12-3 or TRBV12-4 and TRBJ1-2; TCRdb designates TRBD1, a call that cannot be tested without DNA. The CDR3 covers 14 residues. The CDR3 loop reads CASSQNRGRRGYTF.

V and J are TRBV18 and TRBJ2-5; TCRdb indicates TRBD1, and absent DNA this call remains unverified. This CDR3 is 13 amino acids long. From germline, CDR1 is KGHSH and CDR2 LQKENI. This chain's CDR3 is CASSPGAQETQYF.

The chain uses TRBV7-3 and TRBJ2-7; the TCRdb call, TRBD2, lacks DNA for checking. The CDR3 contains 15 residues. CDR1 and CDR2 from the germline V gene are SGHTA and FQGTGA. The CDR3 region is CASSRTSGGQYEQYF.

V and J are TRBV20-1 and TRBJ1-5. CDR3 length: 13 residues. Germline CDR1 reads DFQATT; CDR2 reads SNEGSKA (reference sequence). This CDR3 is CSARAGGSQPQHF.

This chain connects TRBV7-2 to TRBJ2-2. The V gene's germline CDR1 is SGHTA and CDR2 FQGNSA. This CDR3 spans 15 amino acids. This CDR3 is CASSLGRSNTGELFF.

The CDR3 loop reads CSASQGSSYEQYF. The V call is TRBV20-1, the J call TRBJ2-7; the D call from TCRdb, TRBD1, cannot be confirmed without DNA. CDR3 length: 13 residues. From germline, CDR1 is DFQATT and CDR2 SNEGSKA (reference sequence).

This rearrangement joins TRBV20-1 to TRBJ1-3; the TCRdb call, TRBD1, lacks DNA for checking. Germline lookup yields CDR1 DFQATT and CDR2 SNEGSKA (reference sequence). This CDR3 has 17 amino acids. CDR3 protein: CSARGTGSFSSGNTIYF.

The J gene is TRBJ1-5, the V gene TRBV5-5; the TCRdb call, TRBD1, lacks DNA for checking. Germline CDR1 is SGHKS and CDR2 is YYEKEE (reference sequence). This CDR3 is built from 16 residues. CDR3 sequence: CASSSAVGQEGQPQHF.

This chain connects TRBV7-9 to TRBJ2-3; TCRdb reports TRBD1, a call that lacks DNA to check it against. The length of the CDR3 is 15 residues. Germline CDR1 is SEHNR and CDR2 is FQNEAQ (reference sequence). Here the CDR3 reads CASSLIGGRGDTQYF.

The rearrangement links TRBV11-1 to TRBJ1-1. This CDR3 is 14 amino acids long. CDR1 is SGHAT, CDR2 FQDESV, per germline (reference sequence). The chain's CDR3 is CASSLERGNTEAFF.

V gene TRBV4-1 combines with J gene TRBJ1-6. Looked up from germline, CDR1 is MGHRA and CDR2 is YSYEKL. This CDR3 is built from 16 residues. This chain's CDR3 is CASSQDGGLNNSPLHF.

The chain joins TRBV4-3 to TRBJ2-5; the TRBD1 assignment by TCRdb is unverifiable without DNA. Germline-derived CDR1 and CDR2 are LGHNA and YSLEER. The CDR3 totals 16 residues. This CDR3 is CASSQRYRGLQETQYF.

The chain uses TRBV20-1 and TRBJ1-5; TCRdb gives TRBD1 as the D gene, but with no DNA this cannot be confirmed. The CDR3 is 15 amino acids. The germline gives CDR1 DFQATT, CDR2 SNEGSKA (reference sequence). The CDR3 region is CSASPAQGGNQPQHF.

The CDR3 here is CSAPSRRGASQWEQFF. The V and J genes are TRBV20-1 and TRBJ2-1; the TRBD1 assignment by TCRdb is unverifiable without DNA. Germline loops: CDR1 DFQATT, CDR2 SNEGSKA (reference sequence). This CDR3 spans 16 amino acids.

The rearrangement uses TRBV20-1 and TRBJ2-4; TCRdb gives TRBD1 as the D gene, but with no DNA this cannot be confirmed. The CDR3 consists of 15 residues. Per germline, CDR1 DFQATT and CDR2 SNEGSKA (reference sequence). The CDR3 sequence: CSARVMGGGENIQYF.

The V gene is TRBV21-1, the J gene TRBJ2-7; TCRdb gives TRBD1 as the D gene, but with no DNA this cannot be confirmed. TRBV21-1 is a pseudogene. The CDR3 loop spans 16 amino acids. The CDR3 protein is CASSKEYGGSSYEQYF.

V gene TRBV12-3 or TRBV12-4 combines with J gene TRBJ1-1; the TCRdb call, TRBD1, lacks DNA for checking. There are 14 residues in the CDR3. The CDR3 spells CASSLQGLWTEAFF.

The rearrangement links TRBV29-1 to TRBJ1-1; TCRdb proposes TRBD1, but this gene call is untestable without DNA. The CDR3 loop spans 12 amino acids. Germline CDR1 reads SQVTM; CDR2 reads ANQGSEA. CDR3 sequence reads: CSVEGQLTEAFF.

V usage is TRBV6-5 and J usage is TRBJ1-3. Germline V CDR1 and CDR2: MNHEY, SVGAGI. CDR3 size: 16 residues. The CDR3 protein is CASSFDSLSSGNTIYF.